This TCR beta chain came from a study of blood T cells in healthy people across ages. Study-wide results and caveats: Per million T cells, TCR beta diversity dropped roughly linearly as age increased. The unsorted PBMCs prevented any conclusive comparison of naive versus antigen-experienced cells.

A sample-barcoded 5' primer and a J-beta primer mix were used in a second PCR of roughly 6 to 11 cycles. Every sample produced at least 3 million CDR3-containing paired-end reads. In TCRdb, the 5' RACE reads were re-called with MiXCR into one record per CDR3 protein. The sample shows roughly 1,500,000 distinct CDR3 sequences, about 31% of them seen only once. V lost 7 bases and J lost 6; bases outside the gene matches: 21. The CDR3 has 16 amino acids. From germline, CDR1 is DFQATT and CDR2 SNEGSKA (reference sequence). The individuals who served as donors were healthy Caucasians living in Russia, aged roughly 6 to 95. About this clonotype itself: The target antigen is unknown.

The chain links TRBV20-1 to TRBJ2-7; the match to TRBD2 covers 7 bases. The TCR sequence derives from a woman under 40 in good health. Source material: blood. This CDR3 is CSVPWAAGRASPEQYF. CDR3 coding DNA: TGCAGTGTCCCGTGGGCGGCGGGGAGGGCCTCCCCCGAGCAGTACTTC.